This paragraph reports one T cell receptor beta chain. Its antigen is not yet known. No per-base quality is available; no much larger clone lies one base away. The data were taken from a study of somatic mutations in T cells in chronic GVHD (dated by TCRdb to 2020 to 2022). For sorting, staining was done with anti-CD3, anti-CD4, anti-CD8 and a Vbeta20 antibody from the IOTest Beta Mark kit on a FACSAria III, reaching purity above 97%. Peripheral blood was drawn into sodium heparin tubes, and mononuclear cells were separated by Ficoll-Paque PLUS density gradient centrifugation. CD4+ Vbeta20+, CD4+ Vbeta20-, and CD8+ T cell fractions were FACS-sorted before TCRbeta deep sequencing. The CDR3 goes from the cysteine to the phenylalanine over 12 residues. Kept here is only the CDR3 DNA, which spans 36 bases and is read in frame from base 1. CDR1 ENHRY and CDR2 SYGVKD are derived from the germline V gene. Trimming takes 6 bases from V and 3 bases from J, and the germline ends sit 7 bases apart.

Genomic DNA was isolated and then used for TCRbeta deep sequencing. TCRbeta CDR3 sequencing and initial data processing were performed with the immunoSEQ assay as a commercial service. Turning to the authors' computational methods: Reads were demultiplexed, adapter and primer sequences removed, similar clones merged by frequency-ratio clustering, and V, D, J genes annotated with IMGT. Held by TCRdb, this immuneACCESS table contains in-frame sequences only and omits some clones. Under half of the omission traces to an unresolved V gene where checked; the cause of the rest is unknown. V and J calls and clone size come straight from that table; D and trimming were deduced from the DNA. This sample is represented by 13,000 to 15,000 clones; roughly three quarters of them were singletons. The ten largest clones represent about a third of the sample.

This chain joins TRBV10-3 to TRBJ2-3; no D gene can be assigned with confidence. The sequenced material came from Vbeta20-negative CD4+ T cells from blood. The cell subset or site label, as the study defines it: CD4+ T cells sorted as TCR Vbeta20 negative by flow cytometry. The receptor's source is a male patient aged 45-60 years with chronic graft-versus-host disease. Once a transplant has taken place, some T cells may be donor derived. CDR3 sequence: CAIRDTTDTQYF. The bases are TGTGCCATCAGAGACACGACAGATACGCAGTATTTT.